The 10 T cell receptor beta chains in this list originate from one sample, sequenced in a study of blood T cell repertoires in COVID-19. The table came from immunoSEQ multiplex PCR; TCRdb's copy has only in-frame clones and leaves some out. The sample records around 64,000 clones, more than 75% being singletons. The specimen was peripheral blood. The source of these receptors is a man in his forties or fifties with active COVID-19.

The chain carries TRBV20-1 and TRBJ2-7; D unclear. The germline V gene has CDR1 DFQATT and CDR2 SNEGSKA (reference sequence). V lost 5 bases and J 9 bases, leaving 14 bases between the germline ends. The CDR3 covers 11 residues. In DNA, the CDR3 is TGCAGTGCTCAGAGGTCCAGTTGGCAGTACTTC. Its translation is CSAQRSSWQYF.

V is TRBV11-3 and J is TRBJ2-1; D is possibly TRBD2 (6 bases). V was cut by 1 base and J by 7 bases, with 14 bases left in between. CDR3 length equals 15 residues. CDR1 SGHNT and CDR2 YENEEA come from the germline V gene. The CDR3 coding sequence is TGTGCCAGCAGCTTAGGGCTAGCGAAGGCGAATGAGCAGTTCTTC. This sequence encodes CASSLGLAKANEQFF.

The V gene is TRBV30, the J gene TRBJ2-1; 8 nucleotides line up with TRBD2. The CDR3 sequence is 14 residues long. Germline V gene data show CDR1 as GTSNPN and CDR2 as SVGIG (reference sequence). The V gene end was trimmed by 2 bases and the J gene end by 4 bases; junction bases not matched to a gene: 4. In DNA, the CDR3 is TGTGCCTGGAGTAGGCTAGCGGGTTACAATGAGCAGTTCTTC. This translates into CAWSRLAGYNEQFF. The whole variable domain, remainder taken from reference TRBV30 and TRBJ2-1, is SQTIHQWPATLVQPVGSPLSLECTVEGTSNPNLYWYRQAAGRGLQLLFYSVGIGQISSEVPQNLSASRPQDRQFILSSKKLLLSDSGFYLCAWSRLAGYNEQFFGPGTRLTVL.

The rearrangement uses TRBV12-3 or TRBV12-4 and TRBJ2-5, with D maybe TRBD1 (5 bases). The CDR3 runs 12 residues. The V end lost 3 bases, the J end lost 7 bases, and 9 bases lay between the germline ends. For the CDR3, the DNA is TGTGCCAGCAGTTTGGCAGGGCCGACCCAGTACTTC. Its translation: CASSLAGPTQYF.

Concerning this clone itself: At one boundary the junction diverges from the germline segment, which might be a read error. The chain is built from TRBV5-1 and TRBJ1-4; no reliable D call. The CDR3 has 12 residues. The germline V gene encodes CDR1 SGHRS and CDR2 YFSETQ. The CDR3 region is CASRLDGEKLFF. The DNA for the CDR3 is TGCGCCAGCAGATTGGACGGGGAAAAACTGTTTTTT.

The genes are TRBV7-3 and TRBJ2-7, with 9 nucleotides matching TRBD1. J was trimmed by 5 bases and V by 4 bases; bases with no gene match: 3. The germline CDR1 and CDR2 sequences are SGHTA and FQGTGA. CDR3 length: 13 amino acids. CDR3: CASSSWTGDEQYF. The CDR3 nucleotides are TGTGCCAGCAGCTCGTGGACAGGGGACGAGCAGTACTTC.

This chain links TRBV9 with TRBJ2-1, with 10 bases identical to TRBD2. The J segment lost 9 bases and the V segment lost 1 base, leaving 10 bases of the junction unmatched. The CDR3 consists of 16 residues. Germline V CDR1 and CDR2: SGDLS, YYNGEE. CDR3 amino acids: CASSVKLAGAPGEQFF. DNA for the CDR3: TGTGCCAGCAGCGTAAAGCTAGCGGGAGCGCCAGGTGAGCAGTTCTTC.

This clone has only a few counts. The CDR3 spells CASKPRGGGSGEKLFF. Here the CDR3 DNA reads TGTGCCAGCAAGCCCCGAGGGGGGGGCTCCGGTGAAAAACTGTTTTTT. The chain employs TRBV13 and TRBJ1-4, with D tentatively TRBD1 (6 bases). Trimming took 7 bases from V and 7 from J, leaving 22 bases between them. The germline V gene encodes CDR1 PRHDT and CDR2 FYEKMQ (reference sequence). The CDR3 has 16 residues.

This clone was recorded a few times. The rearrangement joins TRBV3-1 (or the pseudogene TRBV3-2) to TRBJ2-7; D call uncertain. Trimming pared 5 bases from V and 1 base from J, leaving 12 bases between. The CDR3 is 14 amino acids. Germline V gene sequence: CDR1 LGHDT, CDR2 YNNKEL (reference sequence). CDR3 in DNA: TGTGCCAGCAGCGAAACAAGCGTATCCTACGAGCAGTACTTC. Residues: CASSETSVSYEQYF.

The J gene is TRBJ2-3, the V gene TRBV15; the D is unclear. Deletions cut 5 bases from V and 0 bases from J, with 6 bases between. This CDR3 region has 13 residues. Germline V CDR1 and CDR2: LNHNV, YYDKDF (reference sequence). This CDR3 is CATSPPSTDTQYF. CDR3 sequence (DNA): TGTGCCACCAGCCCCCCTAGCACAGATACGCAGTATTTT.